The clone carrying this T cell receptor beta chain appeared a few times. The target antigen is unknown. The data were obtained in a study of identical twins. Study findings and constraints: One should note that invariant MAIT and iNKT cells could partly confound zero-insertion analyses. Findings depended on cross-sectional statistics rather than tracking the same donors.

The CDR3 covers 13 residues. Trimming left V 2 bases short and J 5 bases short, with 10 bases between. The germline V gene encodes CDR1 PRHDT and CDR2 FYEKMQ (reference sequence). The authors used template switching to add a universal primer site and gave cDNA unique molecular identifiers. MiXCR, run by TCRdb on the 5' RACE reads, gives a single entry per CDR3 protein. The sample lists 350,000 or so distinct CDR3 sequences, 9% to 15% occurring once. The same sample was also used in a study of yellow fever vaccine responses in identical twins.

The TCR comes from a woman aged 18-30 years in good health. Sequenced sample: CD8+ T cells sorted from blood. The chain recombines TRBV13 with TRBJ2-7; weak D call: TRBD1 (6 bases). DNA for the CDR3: TGTGCCAGCAGCTTAAGTCAGGGGAACGAGCAGTACGTC. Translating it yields CASSLSQGNEQYV.